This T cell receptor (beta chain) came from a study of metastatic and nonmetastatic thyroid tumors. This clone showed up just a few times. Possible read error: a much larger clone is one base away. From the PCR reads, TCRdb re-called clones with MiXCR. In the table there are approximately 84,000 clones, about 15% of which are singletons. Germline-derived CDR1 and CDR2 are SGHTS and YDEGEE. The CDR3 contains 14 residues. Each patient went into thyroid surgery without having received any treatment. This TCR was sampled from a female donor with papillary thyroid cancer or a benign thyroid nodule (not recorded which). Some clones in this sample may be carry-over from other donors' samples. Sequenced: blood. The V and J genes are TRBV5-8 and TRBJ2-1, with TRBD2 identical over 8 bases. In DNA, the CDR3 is TGTGCCAGCGGCTTGGGACTAGCCTACAATGAGCAGTTCTTC. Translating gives CASGLGLAYNEQFF.